This passage covers 25 T cell receptor beta chains from one sample sequenced in a study of blood T cell repertoires in COVID-19. Profiling relied on immunoSEQ multiplex PCR, and the TCRdb table lists in-frame clones only, not all of them. Among some 190,000 clones, 88% were seen once, and the ten largest hold roughly 6.2%. Sequencing was carried out using peripheral blood. The source is a woman in her thirties or forties who had recovered from COVID-19.

The V gene is TRBV6-4, the J gene TRBJ2-1; the match to TRBD2 covers 12 bases. The germline gives CDR1 MRHNA, CDR2 SNTAGT. Germline trimming cut 6 bases from V and 8 bases from J; bases unmatched to any gene: 8. CDR3 length: 15 residues. The CDR3 sequence: CASSLGLAGGDEQFF. The CDR3 DNA sequence: TGTGCCAGCAGCTTGGGACTAGCGGGTGGGGATGAGCAGTTCTTC.

This chain uses TRBV30 with TRBJ2-7; the match to TRBD1 covers 9 bases. The V and J ends lost 7 bases and 3 bases, in that order; junction bases with no gene match: 4. The V gene's germline CDR1 is GTSNPN and CDR2 SVGIG (reference sequence). This CDR3 comprises 12 residues. The CDR3 loop is CAFDRGVYEQYF. In nucleotides, the CDR3 is TGTGCCTTTGACAGGGGGGTCTACGAGCAGTACTTC.

This rearrangement joins TRBV30 to TRBJ2-3; D remains unclear. Germline assignment: CDR1 GTSNPN and CDR2 SVGIG (reference sequence). This CDR3 region has 17 residues. Trimming stripped 0 bases from V and 0 bases from J, with 16 bases between. The CDR3 sequence is CAWSVQTAILSTDTQYF. The CDR3 region has the DNA TGTGCCTGGAGTGTACAAACAGCCATCCTTAGCACAGATACGCAGTATTTT.

Only one count was recorded for this clone. The chain combines TRBV6-2 or TRBV6-3 with TRBJ2-7; 10 bases line up with TRBD2. CDR3 length: 17 residues. CDR1 MNHEY and CDR2 SVGEGT come from the germline V gene. The V gene end was trimmed by 6 bases and the J gene end by 0 bases; junction bases not matched to a gene: 11. The CDR3 DNA is TGTGCCAGCAGCCGAACTACGAGCGGGAGGGTCTCCTACGAGCAGTACTTC. It codes for CASSRTTSGRVSYEQYF.

The chain combines TRBV3-1 (or the pseudogene TRBV3-2) with TRBJ2-5, with D unresolved. Germline V gene sequence: CDR1 LGHDT, CDR2 YNNKEL (reference sequence). The CDR3 spans 16 residues. V lost 0 bases, J lost 2 bases, and 13 bases lay in between. CDR3 sequence: CASSQEVSLLQETQYF. DNA for the CDR3: TGTGCCAGCAGCCAAGAGGTTAGTCTCCTACAAGAGACCCAGTACTTC.

This chain connects TRBV28 to TRBJ1-6; D might be TRBD1 (5 bases). The length of the CDR3 is 15 residues. Trimming took 2 bases from V and 5 from J, leaving 10 bases between them. Germline V gene sequence: CDR1 MDHEN, CDR2 SYDVKM. CDR3 sequence: CASSLGGLHNSPLHF. The CDR3 coding sequence is TGTGCCAGCAGTTTAGGGGGACTCCATAATTCACCCCTCCACTTT.

This chain joins TRBV10-3 and TRBJ1-3; D may be TRBD1 (6 bases). This CDR3 is built from 15 residues. Trimming took off 0 bases at V and 4 bases at J, with 10 bases between the two ends. Germline CDR1 is ENHRY and CDR2 is SYGVKD. The CDR3: CAISESGTSGNTIYF. The CDR3 DNA is TGTGCCATCAGTGAGTCGGGGACATCAGGAAACACCATATATTTT.

To note about this clone: This CDR3 fails to terminate in the conserved phenylalanine or tryptophan, so it likely reflects a read error. The DNA is left out, because the CDR3 cannot be placed on it with certainty; the CDR3 is given as TCRdb lists it. The V gene is TRBV27, the J gene TRBJ2-7; the table's D call of TRBD2 was not tested on the DNA. The CDR3 is 10 residues long, ends included. Looked up from germline, CDR1 is MNHEY and CDR2 is SMNVEV (reference sequence). The CDR3 sequence is CASSLPPMVR.

The J gene is TRBJ2-7, the V gene TRBV24-1; 7 bases are shared with TRBD1. Germline V lookup: CDR1 KGHDR, CDR2 SFDVKD. J gave up 4 bases and V 8 bases, and 16 bases lay outside the gene matches. This CDR3 spans 16 amino acids. The CDR3 reads CATIYPKPRGLYEQYF. The CDR3 DNA is TGTGCCACCATATACCCGAAACCGAGGGGGCTTTACGAGCAGTACTTC.

This clone came up once. The rearrangement uses TRBV18 and TRBJ2-2, with 10 bases fitting TRBD1. Germline V CDR1 and CDR2: KGHSH, LQKENI. The CDR3 sequence is 16 residues long. The junction had 7 bases not matched to a gene; V was cut back by 5 bases and J by 4 bases. The CDR3, as DNA: TGTGCCAGCTCATCCCGACAGGGGGCAATCACCGGGGAGCTGTTTTTT. The encoded protein is CASSSRQGAITGELFF.

As regards this clone: This CDR3 is also generated by other DNA sequences in the sample. The chain is built from TRBV5-6 and TRBJ2-7; tentatively, D is TRBD1 (7 bases). CDR3 size: 16 residues. Trimming stripped 0 bases from V and 5 bases from J, with 18 bases between. In germline, CDR1 is SGHDT, CDR2 YYEEEE. This CDR3 reads CASSLVAGQGGNEQYF. CDR3 bases: TGTGCCAGCAGCTTGGTAGCCGGGCAGGGGGGAAACGAGCAGTACTTC.

V is TRBV25-1 and J is TRBJ2-1, with 10 nucleotides matching TRBD2. Germline lookup yields CDR1 MGHDK and CDR2 SYGVNS. The CDR3 extends over 15 amino acids. V lost 4 bases and J lost 9; bases outside the gene matches: 9. The CDR3 DNA reads as TGTGCCAGCAGTGTCCTAGCGGGAGAGGTCGGTGAGCAGTTCTTC. Residues: CASSVLAGEVGEQFF.

The V and J genes are TRBV18 and TRBJ2-7; 8 positions agree with TRBD1. The CDR3 runs 12 residues. J lost 7 bases, V lost 4 bases, and 3 bases had no gene match. CDR1 and CDR2 from the germline V gene are KGHSH and LQKENI. CDR3 sequence reads: CASSRDRREQYF. For the CDR3, the DNA is TGTGCCAGCTCACGGGACAGGAGAGAGCAGTACTTC.

On this clone itself: At the DNA level, this CDR3 is encoded by other sequences in the same sample as well. V and J are TRBV28 and TRBJ1-3; maybe TRBD1 (5 bases). V was clipped by 5 bases and J by 1 base, with 9 bases between them. Germline V gene sequence: CDR1 MDHEN, CDR2 SYDVKM. CDR3 length: 14 amino acids. Written as DNA, the CDR3 is TGTGCCAGCAGTCCCGGGGGGTCTGGAAACACCATATATTTT. Translation gives CASSPGGSGNTIYF.

The chain recombines TRBV2 with TRBJ2-7; weak D call: TRBD1 (6 bases). V lost 2 bases and J 3 bases, leaving 17 bases between the germline ends. This CDR3 comprises 16 residues. Germline V CDR1 and CDR2: SNHLY, FYNNEI. In DNA form, the CDR3 reads TGTGCCAGCAGTGAAATGAATCCAGGGGTAAGCTACGAGCAGTACTTC. This translates into CASSEMNPGVSYEQYF.

The rearrangement links TRBV7-9 to TRBJ2-6; TRBD2 aligns across 7 bases. After removal of 5 bases from V and 2 bases from J, the junction contained 15 bases not matched to a gene. CDR3 size: 19 residues. Per the germline V gene, CDR1 is SEHNR and CDR2 is FQNEAQ (reference sequence). The CDR3: CASSAREARDSTGANVLTF. CDR3 DNA: TGTGCCAGCAGCGCCCGGGAGGCCAGGGACTCAACTGGGGCCAACGTCCTGACTTTC.

The chain uses TRBV29-1 and TRBJ1-1, with D hard to call. Per the germline V gene, CDR1 is SQVTM and CDR2 is ANQGSEA. Trimming took 3 bases from V and 3 from J, leaving 5 bases between them. This CDR3 has 11 amino acids. The CDR3 bases are TGCAGCGTTGACGGGTACACTGAAGCTTTCTTT. It yields the protein CSVDGYTEAFF.

The chain is built from TRBV12-3 or TRBV12-4 and TRBJ2-5, with D perhaps matching TRBD2 (7 bases). The CDR3 has 13 amino acids. Trimming removed 9 bases from V and 2 bases from J, with 13 bases in between. The CDR3 DNA follows: TGTGCCAGTAGTGGGGGGGCTCAAGAGACCCAGTACTTC. This codes for CASSGGAQETQYF.

V usage is TRBV7-8 and J usage is TRBJ2-1, with a tentative D call TRBD2 (6 bases). The CDR3 covers 16 residues. Per germline, CDR1 SGHVS and CDR2 FQNEAQ. V dropped 0 bases and J dropped 3 bases, with 12 bases sitting between them. As DNA, the CDR3 is TGTGCCAGCAGCTTAGCCGGGGGAAACTACTACAATGAGCAGTTCTTC. Its translation: CASSLAGGNYYNEQFF.

This clone was seen only a few times. The gene calls are TRBV27 and TRBJ1-1; D gene ambiguous. The CDR3 has 11 residues. CDR1 MNHEY and CDR2 SMNVEV come from the germline V gene (reference sequence). Trimming stripped 5 bases from V and 8 bases from J, with 9 bases between. Here the CDR3 DNA reads TGTGCCAGCAGTGGGAGGTTCGAAGCTTTCTTT. Translation gives CASSGRFEAFF.

This clone was counted a few times. The chain couples TRBV4-2 to TRBJ2-3; D may be TRBD1 (6 bases). CDR1 LGHNA and CDR2 YNFKEQ come from the germline V gene. This CDR3 has 15 amino acids. V was shortened by 3 bases and J by 0 bases, with 10 bases between the two germline ends. The CDR3 sequence is CASSQGAFSTDTQYF. DNA for the CDR3: TGTGCCAGCAGCCAGGGGGCGTTTAGCACAGATACGCAGTATTTT.

The gene calls are TRBV27 and TRBJ1-1; 8 bases fit TRBD1. Trimming cost V 2 bases and J 0 bases; bases outside gene matches: 5. This CDR3 comprises 16 residues. Germline V gene sequence: CDR1 MNHEY, CDR2 SMNVEV (reference sequence). The CDR3 sequence: CASSLRQGRMNTEAFF. The CDR3 coding sequence is TGTGCCAGCAGTTTAAGACAGGGGCGTATGAACACTGAAGCTTTCTTT.

The chain recombines TRBV6-5 with TRBJ2-7; TRBD2 is a possible D gene (6 bases). The length of the CDR3 is 16 residues. Trimming removed 4 bases from V and 5 bases from J, with 21 bases in between. Per germline, CDR1 MNHEY and CDR2 SVGAGI. CDR3 amino acids: CASSSPGSRGYNEQYF. CDR3 bases: TGTGCCAGCAGTTCCCCTGGGAGCCGGGGGTACAACGAGCAGTACTTC.

V gene TRBV29-1 combines with J gene TRBJ2-3, with 9 bases fitting TRBD2. Germline V gene sequence: CDR1 SQVTM, CDR2 ANQGSEA. The V segment lost 5 bases and the J segment 3 bases; nucleotides outside the gene matches: 9. The CDR3 runs to 15 residues. DNA of the CDR3: TGCAGCGTTAGGATAGCGGGAGAGCGGACAGATACGCAGTATTTT. It specifies CSVRIAGERTDTQYF.

The chain carries TRBV9 and TRBJ2-5; TRBD2 aligns across 12 bases. V was pared by 0 bases and J by 2 bases, with 8 bases of the junction left unmatched. Germline assignment: CDR1 SGDLS and CDR2 YYNGEE. This CDR3 contains 18 residues. The chain's CDR3 is CASSVALAGGPEQETQYF. The CDR3 DNA reads as TGTGCCAGCAGCGTAGCCCTAGCGGGAGGGCCGGAACAAGAGACCCAGTACTTC.